The 24 T cell receptor beta chains reported below all come from one sample, sequenced in a study of blood T cell repertoires in COVID-19. The assay was immunoSEQ multiplex PCR, and TCRdb's table has in-frame clones only and misses some. The sample lists fewer than 350,000 clones, 80% to 85% occurring once. Sequenced: peripheral blood. These receptors were obtained from a woman aged 60-70 years with active or convalescent COVID-19.

The V gene is TRBV5-1, the J gene TRBJ2-3, with D unclear. Germline V gene lookup returns CDR1 SGHRS and CDR2 YFSETQ. Between the trimmed V and J ends, which lost 2 bases and 5 bases, there was a span of 3 bases. CDR3 length: 11 residues. Written as DNA, the CDR3 is TGCGCCAGCAGCTTCGGAGATACGCAGTATTTT. This encodes CASSFGDTQYF.

In its sample, this clone was seen once. The genes are TRBV4-1 and TRBJ1-2; no definite D call. Germline V lookup: CDR1 MGHRA, CDR2 YSYEKL. The CDR3 has 16 amino acids. V shed 1 base and J shed 2 bases, with 14 bases lying between them. CDR3: CASSQGGSGINYGYTF. In DNA, the CDR3 is TGCGCCAGCAGCCAAGGAGGCTCCGGGATAAACTATGGCTACACCTTC.

This chain uses TRBV25-1 with TRBJ2-7, with D maybe TRBD2 (6 bases). This CDR3 region has 17 residues. Trimming took off 1 base at V and 0 bases at J, with 16 bases between the two ends. CDR1 is MGHDK and CDR2 is SYGVNS in the germline V gene. CDR3 nucleotides: TGTGCCAGCAGTGAATGGGGGTGGCGGAGGGGCTCCTACGAGCAGTACTTC. Translation gives CASSEWGWRRGSYEQYF.

The count of this clone is one. CDR3 residues: CSGGGLETQYF. The CDR3 DNA reads TGCAGCGGGGGGGGGCTGGAGACCCAGTACTTC. The rearrangement links TRBV29-1 to TRBJ2-5; D perhaps matches TRBD2 (7 bases). This CDR3 is 11 amino acids long. V lost 7 bases and J 5 bases, leaving 11 bases between the germline ends. Germline values: CDR1 SQVTM, CDR2 ANQGSEA.

The rearrangement joins TRBV10-3 to TRBJ1-1, with TRBD1 identical over 8 bases. V shed 2 bases and J 4 bases; nucleotides not matched to a gene: 15. Germline-derived CDR1 and CDR2 are ENHRY and SYGVKD. There are 18 residues in the CDR3. The CDR3 nucleotides are TGTGCCATCAGTGAGGGGGGGGTCAGGGGGCGCGTAAGCACTGAAGCTTTCTTT. Translation: CAISEGGVRGRVSTEAFF.

The chain is built from TRBV6-4 and TRBJ1-1; maybe TRBD1 (5 bases). Germline loops: CDR1 MRHNA, CDR2 SNTAGT. This CDR3 comprises 15 residues. The V end lost 3 bases, the J end lost 5 bases, and 16 bases lay between the germline ends. The DNA of the CDR3 is TGTGCCAGCAGTGAGGGGCCAATGGCGGAGACTGAAGCTTTCTTT. It encodes CASSEGPMAETEAFF.

This clone was seen just once. This chain connects TRBV7-2 to TRBJ1-4, with 9 bases fitting TRBD1. The trim removed 3 bases at V and 8 bases at J, leaving 7 bases unmatched. Per germline, CDR1 SGHTA and CDR2 FQGNSA. This CDR3 region has 15 residues. The CDR3 nucleotides are TGTGCCAGCAGCTTTGATGGGACAGGGTCGGAAAAACTGTTTTTT. Protein sequence: CASSFDGTGSEKLFF.

The V call is TRBV29-1, the J call TRBJ2-7, with D tentatively TRBD1 (5 bases). V shed 6 bases and J shed 1 base, with 10 bases lying between them. The V gene's germline CDR1 is SQVTM and CDR2 ANQGSEA. This CDR3 region has 12 residues. The CDR3 DNA is TGCAGCGTCGTACAGGATTCCTACGAGCAGTACTTC. Translated, it gives CSVVQDSYEQYF.

This clone was seen only a few times. CDR3 loop: CASSLFQGARANEKLFF. The CDR3 DNA reads as TGTGCCAGCAGCTTGTTCCAGGGGGCTCGGGCTAATGAAAAACTGTTTTTT. This chain connects TRBV5-5 to TRBJ1-4, with 8 positions matching TRBD1. V shed 1 base and J 3 bases; nucleotides not matched to a gene: 8. The CDR3 totals 17 residues. Germline CDR1 SGHKS, CDR2 YYEKEE (reference sequence).

For this clone: The sample has other DNA sequences that encode this CDR3 too. V gene TRBV5-1 combines with J gene TRBJ2-2; 11 positions agree with TRBD2. Germline assignment: CDR1 SGHRS and CDR2 YFSETQ. V shed 5 bases, J shed 1 base, and the junction held 4 bases outside the gene matches. This CDR3 has 16 residues. CDR3 sequence (DNA): TGCGCCAGCAGTTCGCTAGCGGGGGGGAACACCGGGGAGCTGTTTTTT. Its translation: CASSSLAGGNTGELFF.

The rearrangement joins TRBV19 to TRBJ2-1; 8 bases map to TRBD1. J gave up 7 bases and V 11 bases, and 7 bases lay outside the gene matches. Germline V lookup: CDR1 LNHDA, CDR2 SQIVND (reference sequence). The CDR3 contains 12 residues. The CDR3 spells CAARTGWNEQFF. The CDR3 DNA sequence: TGTGCCGCCCGGACAGGGTGGAATGAGCAGTTCTTC.

The chain carries TRBV6-6 and TRBJ2-7; 7 positions match TRBD1. The CDR3 totals 17 residues. Germline V gene sequence: CDR1 MNHNY, CDR2 SVGAGI (reference sequence). V lost 5 bases and J lost 3; bases outside the gene matches: 16. The CDR3 DNA reads TGTGCCAGCAGTCCTTCCCTTCCGGGACAGAGGGTCTACGAGCAGTACTTC. This gives the protein CASSPSLPGQRVYEQYF.

This sequence joins TRBV9 and TRBJ2-3; 9 bases map to TRBD1. V shed 0 bases, J shed 6 bases, and the junction held 8 bases outside the gene matches. The germline CDR1 and CDR2 sequences are SGDLS and YYNGEE. The CDR3 is 16 amino acids. CDR3 bases: TGTGCCAGCAGCGTAGAGGACAGGGGATCCCATGATACGCAGTATTTT. Amino acids: CASSVEDRGSHDTQYF.

V usage is TRBV15 and J usage is TRBJ1-1, with D maybe TRBD1 (5 bases). The CDR3 consists of 14 residues. The germline V gene has CDR1 LNHNV and CDR2 YYDKDF (reference sequence). The germline V and J ends were trimmed by 0 bases and 3 bases, with 8 bases remaining between them. The DNA of the CDR3 is TGTGCCACCAGCAGAGATGTCAGGGACACTGAAGCTTTCTTT. This gives the protein CATSRDVRDTEAFF.

The chain uses TRBV19 and TRBJ2-5; 7 bases line up with TRBD2. V dropped 6 bases and J dropped 1; count of bases not matched to a gene: 8. This CDR3 has 15 amino acids. The germline V gene has CDR1 LNHDA and CDR2 SQIVND (reference sequence). In nucleotides, the CDR3 is TGTGCCAGTAGGGGAGGGGCTAGCGGCCAAGAGACCCAGTACTTC. Protein sequence: CASRGGASGQETQYF.

The rearrangement links TRBV10-1 to TRBJ1-1; 12 nucleotides align to TRBD1. The CDR3 covers 13 residues. With V trimmed by 9 bases and J by 5 bases, 4 bases remained unmatched. Germline loops: CDR1 WNHNN, CDR2 SYGVQD (reference sequence). CDR3 nucleotides: TGCGCCAGGTGGGACAGGGGGCGAACTGAAGCTTTCTTT. Its translation is CARWDRGRTEAFF.

The chain uses TRBV7-9 and TRBJ1-2; D remains unclear. The V gene lost 7 bases and the J gene lost 1 base, with 7 bases spanning the gap. Germline V lookup: CDR1 SEHNR, CDR2 FQNEAQ (reference sequence). CDR3 length: 12 residues. Here the CDR3 reads CASTNRNYGYTF. CDR3 DNA: TGTGCCAGCACCAACCGTAACTATGGCTACACCTTC.

CDR3 loop: CASRSTSNTEAFF. The DNA of the CDR3 is TGTGCCAGCCGTTCGACTTCGAACACTGAAGCTTTCTTT. The rearrangement links TRBV12-3 or TRBV12-4 to TRBJ1-1; no firm D call. V lost 8 bases and J 1 base, leaving 11 bases between the germline ends. This CDR3 comprises 13 residues.

The chain links TRBV7-2 to TRBJ1-5, with D perhaps TRBD1 (5 bases). This CDR3 spans 15 amino acids. CDR1 and CDR2 from the germline V gene are SGHTA and FQGNSA. Trimming cost V 5 bases and J 4 bases, with 15 bases left between them. Here the CDR3 reads CASSPRDGPNQPQHF. The CDR3 bases are TGTGCCAGCAGCCCGCGGGACGGACCAAATCAGCCCCAGCATTTT.

This chain links TRBV3-1 (or the pseudogene TRBV3-2) with TRBJ2-1; possibly TRBD2 for D (6 bases). Trimming stripped 0 bases from V and 6 bases from J, with 12 bases between. Germline V gene lookup returns CDR1 LGHDT and CDR2 YNNKEL (reference sequence). The CDR3 runs to 15 residues. In nucleotides, the CDR3 is TGTGCCAGCAGCCAAGAAGACCGGGACTCCAATGAGCAGTTCTTC. Protein: CASSQEDRDSNEQFF.

This clone has ten or more counts. The V call is TRBV6-1, the J call TRBJ1-2; TRBD1 might be the D (5 bases). V was trimmed by 3 bases and J by 4 bases, leaving 12 bases between them. There are 14 residues in the CDR3. Per the germline V gene, CDR1 is MNHNS and CDR2 is SASEGT. The CDR3 region has the DNA TGTGCCAGCAGTGAGGGCAGGGCAGCCTATGGCTACACCTTC. It yields the protein CASSEGRAAYGYTF.

This chain links TRBV12-3 or TRBV12-4 with TRBJ2-7; no clear D. With 3 bases removed from V and 4 bases from J, the gap between germline ends came to 7 bases. The CDR3 totals 12 residues. CDR3 DNA: TGTGCCAGCAGTTTTAACCGGTACGAGCAGTACTTC. Translation: CASSFNRYEQYF.

The chain joins TRBV5-1 to TRBJ1-6, with TRBD1 matching over 9 bases. The germline V gene encodes CDR1 SGHRS and CDR2 YFSETQ. V lost 4 bases, J lost 5 bases, and 13 bases stayed unmatched. The CDR3 covers 18 residues. The CDR3 coding sequence is TGCGCCAGCAGCCTGCGAACCTCGACAGGGGGAAATAATTCACCCCTCCACTTT. Its translation: CASSLRTSTGGNNSPLHF.

The V call is TRBV27, the J call TRBJ1-1; tentatively, D is TRBD1 (5 bases). Between the trimmed V and J ends, which lost 6 bases and 0 bases, there was a span of 17 bases. CDR1 is MNHEY, CDR2 SMNVEV, per germline (reference sequence). This CDR3 is built from 16 residues. Here the CDR3 reads CASSLGWGDLNTEAFF. The CDR3 coding sequence is TGTGCCAGCAGCCTTGGGTGGGGGGACTTGAACACTGAAGCTTTCTTT.